The following is a TCR beta chain sequence with its context. Assay: immunoSEQ multiplex PCR; the TCRdb copy retains only in-frame clones and omits some. This table holds under 250,000 clones, around nine tenths found once. Germline V gives CDR1 LNHDA, CDR2 SQIVND (reference sequence). Between the trimmed V and J ends, which lost 6 bases and 3 bases, there was a span of 14 bases. This CDR3 is built from 14 residues. The data stem from a study of blood T cell repertoires in COVID-19. This clonotype was sampled from a woman aged 55-69 years with acute or convalescent COVID-19. The chain carries TRBV19 and TRBJ1-2; D not certain. The sequencing sample was made of peripheral blood. CDR3 amino acids: CASSPRTLYYGYTF. In nucleotides, the CDR3 is TGTGCCAGTAGCCCAAGAACGCTATACTATGGCTACACCTTC.